This passage covers 8 T cell receptor beta chains from one sample sequenced in a study. Using its own MiXCR run on the RT-PCR reads, TCRdb lists one record per CDR3 protein. The sample shows almost 700,000 distinct CDR3 sequences, approximately 15% of them seen only once. Source material: memory CD4+ T cells from blood. The receptors shown here come from a female donor in good health, serving as a healthy control.

This clonotype was recorded at least ten times. The chain uses TRBV9 and TRBJ2-1; 13 nucleotides align to TRBD2. The CDR3 covers 16 residues. Trimming took 3 bases from V and 11 from J; bases not matched to a gene: 11. From germline, CDR1 is SGDLS and CDR2 YYNGEE. DNA of the CDR3: TGTGCCAGCAGCGCCCCCGGGACTAGCGGGGCCGGGAAGCAGTTCTTC. This codes for CASSAPGTSGAGKQFF.

The chain combines TRBV29-1 with TRBJ1-1; perhaps TRBD1 as D (6 bases). V was shortened by 7 bases and J by 5 bases, with 20 bases between the two germline ends. In germline, CDR1 is SQVTM, CDR2 ANQGSEA. This CDR3 has 14 residues. The CDR3 DNA reads TGCAGCGCTGCCGGGGGGGGCCCCCAAACTGAAGCTTTCTTT. It specifies CSAAGGGPQTEAFF.

The table lists this clonotype with a few counts. This rearrangement joins TRBV5-4 to TRBJ2-3, with D possibly TRBD2 on 6 matching bases. The CDR3 is made up of 15 amino acids. Trimming removed 4 bases at V and 0 bases at J, with 12 bases between. Per germline, CDR1 SGHNT and CDR2 YYREEE (reference sequence). CDR3: CASSRGSSSTDTQYF. DNA for the CDR3: TGTGCCAGCAGCCGGGGGTCGTCTAGCACAGATACGCAGTATTTT.

The V and J genes are TRBV20-1 and TRBJ2-1; TRBD1 matches 10 bases. The CDR3 consists of 15 residues. V gave up 5 bases and J gave up 3 bases; unmatched junction bases: 7. Germline loops: CDR1 DFQATT, CDR2 SNEGSKA (reference sequence). CDR3 sequence reads: CSAVRRDRGYNEQFF. CDR3 nucleotide sequence: TGCAGTGCTGTCCGTCGGGACAGGGGCTACAATGAGCAGTTCTTC.

This rearrangement joins TRBV10-3 to TRBJ1-6; D gene unclear. Germline CDR1 and CDR2: ENHRY and SYGVKD. This CDR3 spans 14 amino acids. V shed 5 bases and J shed 5 bases, with 10 bases lying between them. CDR3: CAISFRNDNSPLHF. The CDR3 region has the DNA TGTGCCATCAGTTTTCGTAATGATAATTCACCCCTCCACTTT.

The chain employs TRBV20-1 and TRBJ2-1, with D possibly TRBD2 on 6 matching bases. The V gene lost 2 bases and the J gene lost 2 bases, with 10 bases spanning the gap. This CDR3 has 14 residues. Looked up from germline, CDR1 is DFQATT and CDR2 is SNEGSKA (reference sequence). The CDR3: CSARSLAPYNEQFF. In DNA form, the CDR3 reads TGCAGTGCTAGAAGTCTAGCGCCCTACAATGAGCAGTTCTTC.

This clonotype has just a few counts. V usage is TRBV6-6 and J usage is TRBJ2-7; D may match TRBD1 or TRBD2 (8 bases each). The CDR3 sequence is 15 residues long. Germline V CDR1 and CDR2: MNHNY, SVGAGI (reference sequence). Trimming removed 4 bases from V and 4 bases from J, with 17 bases in between. The CDR3 here is CASSSGGDRLYEQYF. In DNA form, the CDR3 reads TGTGCCAGCAGTTCGGGGGGGGACAGGCTTTACGAGCAGTACTTC.

Only a few counts were recorded for this clonotype. The chain couples TRBV28 to TRBJ1-5; 9 bases are shared with TRBD1. V lost 6 bases to trimming and J lost 2 bases; unmatched junction nucleotides: 5. The CDR3 length is 15 residues. Germline V gene sequence: CDR1 MDHEN, CDR2 SYDVKM. CDR3 coding DNA: TGTGCCAGCAGCCACCGGACAGGGGGCAATCAGCCCCAGCATTTT. Translation: CASSHRTGGNQPQHF.